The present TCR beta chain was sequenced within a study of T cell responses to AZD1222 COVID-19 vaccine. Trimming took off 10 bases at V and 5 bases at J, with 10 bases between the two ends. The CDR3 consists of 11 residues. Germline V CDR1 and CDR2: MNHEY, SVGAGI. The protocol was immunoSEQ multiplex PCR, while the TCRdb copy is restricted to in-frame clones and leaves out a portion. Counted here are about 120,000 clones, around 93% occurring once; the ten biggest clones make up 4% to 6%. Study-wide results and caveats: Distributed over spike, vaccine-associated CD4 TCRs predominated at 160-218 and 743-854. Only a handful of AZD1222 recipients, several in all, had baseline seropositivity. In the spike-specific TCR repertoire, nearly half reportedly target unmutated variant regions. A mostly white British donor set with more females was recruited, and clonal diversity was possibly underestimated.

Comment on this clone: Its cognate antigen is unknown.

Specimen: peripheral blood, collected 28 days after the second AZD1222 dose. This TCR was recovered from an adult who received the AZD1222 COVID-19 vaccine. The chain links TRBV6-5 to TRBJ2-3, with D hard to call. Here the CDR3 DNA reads TGTGCCATCACCCTGGAAGATACGCAGTATTTT. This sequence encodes CAITLEDTQYF.